The present entry profiles one TCR beta chain with its context. Its antigen is still unknown. The input lacks base qualities; no much larger clone sits a single base away. The library was generated by the immunoSEQ multiplex PCR assay. The multiplex PCR relied on a mix of 60 forward primers for TCR Vbeta segments and 13 reverse primers for TCR Jbeta segments. The CDR3 region of rearranged TCR beta genes was amplified from genomic DNA with a multiplex PCR assay. The Illumina HiSeq System was used to sequence the amplified TCR beta libraries as 87-base-pair reads. The study's own analysis went as follows. A later analysis tallied around 87 million unique TCR beta chains across the 610 or so repertoires, and about 10 million of those chains were shared by two or more donors. Raw reads were error-corrected and collapsed into unique sequences by a nearest-neighbor algorithm in which closely related sequences were merged to remove PCR and sequencing errors. Alignment of CDR3 sequences to IMGT reference sequences was used to assign V, D and J gene segments. For a sequence to be retained, at least a six-nucleotide match to both a V gene segment and a J gene segment was required. Rearrangements were classified as productive when the CDR3 lacked stop codons and remained in frame with V and J, and all other rearrangements were classified as non-productive. CDR3 was defined by IMGT convention, running from the second conserved V-encoded cysteine to the conserved J-encoded phenylalanine. In an earlier analysis of 550 to 650 of the donors, sequences lacking an unambiguous match to a single V gene segment were excluded. An earlier analysis of 500 to 600 of the donors classified V segments as functional when productive rearrangements were above 56.7% and as segregating when the standard deviation between donors was above 5%. A statistical classification framework was built for diagnosing cytomegalovirus status from the catalog of TCR beta chain sequences. In a later analysis, V and J genes were assigned by comparing TCR nucleotide sequences against IMGT/GENE-DB human TR gene sequences. Using the TCRdist pipeline, a later analysis assigned CDR3 sequences along with most-parsimonious VDJ recombination scenarios. A later analysis defined each TCR beta chain by its CDR3 amino acid sequence plus V-gene family, and excluded reads lacking a unique V-gene family. As a way to deal with suspected cross-contamination and a sequencing artifact, a later analysis dropped hundreds of nucleotide sequences that were highly shared and had low generation probability. In a later analysis, a clonal expansion index was calculated for each public chain from normalized within-repertoire ranks of inferred template counts. A later analysis computed generation probabilities with a VDJ recombination model fitted to out-of-frame rearrangements, and checked the results against IGoR. In a later analysis, hypergeometric tests were used to score TCR-TCR, TCR-HLA and TCR-CMV co-occurrence, with a repertoire-size bias correction applied to TCR pairs. To estimate false discovery rates, a later analysis permuted the HLA or CMV assignments 20 times. A later analysis grouped co-occurring TCRs with DBSCAN, adding TCRdist sequence similarity when clustering within HLA-allele-positive subsets. Repertoires with fewer than 30,000 or more than 120,000 public chains were left out of co-occurrence clustering, as were about five repertoires with anomalous nucleotide sharing. TCRdb stores this immuneACCESS table with in-frame sequences only. Part of the clones is absent; in the studies checked, under half of the shortfall reflects unresolved V genes, and no reason is known for the rest. The DNA was the basis for D and trimming; V, J and clone size are from that table. A total of some 170,000 clones appear in this sample, 65% to 75% of them only once. The ten biggest clones cover 2% to 2.5% of the sample.

The record originates from a study of cytomegalovirus exposure and HLA in healthy donors (dated by TCRdb to 2016 to 2017). Turning to the overall study: An earlier analysis of a few hundred of the donors reported about 300 Gb of sequence data and 95 million to 140 million unique TCR beta sequences obtained from about 179 million T cells. Typing coverage differed by locus: A, B, C, DRB1 and DQB1 were typed in roughly 620-640 donors, DQA1 in roughly 500, DPA1 in 606, and DPB1 in 472. The T cell repertoires of some 670 subjects were profiled by immunosequencing and related to cytomegalovirus serostatus. Alongside the repertoire data, information on donor age, sex, ethnicity and CMV serostatus was compiled. Among some 400 genotyped donors of the cohort, an average of around 220,000 unique TCR beta nucleotide sequences was sequenced per donor, of which roughly 18% were non-productive. In the later analysis, no new phenotypic data were used to find candidate immune exposures; instead, reliance was placed on TCR beta sequences and their occurrence across donors. Along with the roughly 670-subject first cohort, a separate validation cohort of over 90 different subjects was used. HLA typing covered class I and class II loci at four-digit resolution. About five DR-DQ haplotypes were treated as single units for association and clustering because of strong linkage in the cohort. Among the roughly 400 genotyped donors, about 83% belonged to the genetic ancestry cluster associated with self-reported Caucasian donors. All discovery cohort repertoires had been generated on a single sequencing platform. The study combined high-throughput TCR immunosequencing, statistical association of individual TCRs with disease status, and machine learning to predict cytomegalovirus infection status. An earlier analysis of roughly 600 of the donors used high-throughput TCR beta sequencing to judge whether each TCR beta V gene segment behaved as functional or pseudogenic. A later genetic analysis used genome-wide SNP genotypes for about 60% of the roughly 700 donors, treating that subset as a discovery cohort. An early release that covered fewer than 800 HLA-typed donors contained approximately 300 gigabases of sequencing data and tens of millions of unique TCR sequences. The study aimed to test whether cataloging public T cell receptors could reveal signatures of past pathogen exposure. In a later analysis, previously published TCR beta repertoires from roughly 710 donors were re-analyzed and high-resolution HLA genotyping was added so that TCR occurrence patterns could be studied. Points the paper makes about the study in general: In a later analysis, HLA-associated TCR beta chains were found to be more clonally expanded and to have lower generation probabilities than equally common non-associated chains. In both the original and validation cohorts, the classifier was reported to diagnose cytomegalovirus status with high specificity and sensitivity. An association between a missense DCLRE1C variant and V-gene and J-gene trimming of TCR beta chains was found in a later genetic analysis and replicated in an independent cohort. Because counts were too low, some 17 rarely observed V segments, including chromosome 9 orphons, were excluded from the earlier analysis of about 500 of the donors. Roughly uniform sequencing depth across donors was assumed in presence/absence analyses, although this assumption may not hold. In a later analysis, about 16,000 TCR beta sequences were associated with specific HLA alleles at a false discovery rate of 0.05. According to a later analysis, parvovirus B19, influenza, CMV and Epstein-Barr virus appeared linked to several top co-occurrence clusters. In a later analysis, the rate of TCR association differed among HLA loci, with DRB1 alleles having the most associated TCRs and HLA-C alleles having the fewest. The authors suggested that the approach could potentially be extended to other disease states and immunological phenotypes. Because HLA typing was unavailable for some donors at each locus, only the typed subset was used in association tests. Most CMV-associated TCR beta chains appeared to be HLA-restricted in a later analysis, and the HLA associations seemed to be driven largely by CMV exposure. Correlated functional status among segregating V segments might reflect linkage disequilibrium, but an unknown experimental factor could not be ruled out. The study gave a list of around 170 TCR beta chains associated with cytomegalovirus. In an earlier analysis of several hundred of the donors, most TCR beta V segments were observed in productive rearrangements about 87% or about 30% of the time, broadly matching IMGT annotations. A few of the identified cytomegalovirus-associated TCR beta chains were confirmed in vitro to be specific for cytomegalovirus antigens. In a later genetic analysis, fewer N-insertions in productive TCRs were reported among donors in an Asian-associated ancestry cluster than the roughly 640-donor mean. While some public TCRs were present in many individuals, most TCR sequences turned up only very rarely across donors. Because the 87-base-pair reads could not distinguish some IMGT-functional V segments, including TRBV6-2 and TRBV6-3, those segments were excluded. When HLA alleles, especially DR and DQ, strongly co-occurred, TCR associations were difficult to assign to individual alleles. A further reported finding was that TCR beta sequences accurately predicted the HLA-A and HLA-B alleles for most subjects in the first cohort. A group of highly shared sequence variants was considered likely to be a technical artifact of the sequencing pipeline. Only TCR beta chains were sequenced in this cohort, and the absence of alpha or paired-chain data limited detectable features. For the cohort, immune exposure information was limited to CMV serostatus.

The CDR3 goes from the cysteine to the phenylalanine over 17 residues. The only DNA kept is the CDR3, 51 bases in frame from the first base. In the germline V gene, CDR1 corresponds to SNHLY and CDR2 to FYNNEI. Trimming takes 4 bases off V and 0 bases off J; junction bases not matched to a gene: 4. In total, fewer than 750 healthy bone marrow donors made up the cohort. At the time of sampling, all cohort members were nominally healthy, though unrecorded immune exposures were likely present. Of the roughly 700 cohort members, approximately 290 had a positive CMV serostatus and about 400 had a negative one, while no CMV serostatus was recorded for the donor. A peripheral blood sample was collected from each donor, and TCR beta sequencing was performed on peripheral blood mononuclear cells. The Qiagen DNeasy Blood Extraction Kit was used to extract genomic DNA from the blood cell samples.

Sequencing input: PBMCs. The TCR originated in a human donor in good health. The V and J segments used are TRBV2 and TRBJ2-6, with 9 central nucleotides matching TRBD2. The CDR3 amino acid sequence is: CASSALAGYSGANVLTF. The DNA is as follows: TGTGCCAGCAGTGCCCTAGCGGGGTACTCTGGGGCCAACGTCCTGACTTTC. Reference TRBV2 and TRBJ2-6 genes cover what lies past the CDR3, so the full variable domain is EPEVTQTPSHQVTQMGQEVILRCVPISNHLYFYWYRQILGQKVEFLVSFYNNEISEKSEIFDDQFSVERPDGSNFTLKIRSTKLEDSAMYFCASSALAGYSGANVLTFGAGSRLTVL.